Below are 17 T cell receptor beta chains sequenced from a single sample in a study of kidney transplant recipient with SARS-CoV-2 infection. MiXCR was run by TCRdb on the reads, yielding one entry per CDR3 protein. This table holds roughly 250,000 distinct CDR3 sequences, about 30% found once. The source was a blood sample, collected at baseline and around day 110 from a kidney transplant recipient. These receptors came from a young adult male patient who had COVID-19 and was a kidney transplant recipient. T cells may partly derive from the graft donor.

Comments on this clonotype: A much larger clone differs by one base, so this may be a read error. The genes are TRBV29-1 and TRBJ1-1, with a possible D match to TRBD1 (6 bases). V dropped 4 bases and J dropped 0 bases, with 12 bases sitting between them. In germline, CDR1 is SQVTM, CDR2 ANQGSEA. The CDR3 is 14 residues long. In nucleotides, the CDR3 is TGCAGCGTTGGAGGGCAGGGGATGAACACTGAAGCTTTCTTT. Protein: CSVGGQGMNTEAFF.

To note about this clonotype: It may be a read error: a sequence one base away is much more abundant. The rearrangement joins TRBV12-3 or TRBV12-4 to TRBJ1-2; D gene unclear. The CDR3 contains 17 residues. The CDR3 DNA sequence: TGTGCCAGCAGTCAGAAACTCACAGCAGGAAAGACCTATGGCTACATCTTC. Its protein product is CASSQKLTAGKTYGYIF.

Remarks on this clonotype: This likely reflects a read error, since a far larger clone is one base away. This chain connects TRBV4-3 to TRBJ2-4, with D hard to call. The J call may be wrong; the DNA end is better matched by TRBJ2-7. The V gene's germline CDR1 is LGHNA and CDR2 YSLEER. The CDR3 has 15 residues. In DNA form, the CDR3 reads TGCGCCAGCAGCCAAGATCGGTCCAACTCCTGCGAGCAGTACTTC. This encodes CASSQDRSNSCEQYF.

The V call is TRBV7-2, the J call TRBJ1-1, with D possibly TRBD1 on 6 matching bases. Germline lookup yields CDR1 SGHTA and CDR2 FQGNSA. The CDR3 covers 14 residues. Trimming removed 3 bases from V and 1 base from J, with 9 bases in between. Written as DNA, the CDR3 is TGTGCCAGCAGCTTTTCACAGGGGAACACTGAAGCTTTCTTT. Translation gives CASSFSQGNTEAFF.

In the case of this clonotype: With a much larger clone just one base away, this may be a read error. V is TRBV2 and J is TRBJ2-7; possible D gene TRBD2, 5 bases. V was shortened by 7 bases and J by 6 bases, with 10 bases between the two germline ends. CDR1 SNHLY and CDR2 FYNNEI come from the germline V gene. The CDR3 is 11 residues long. The CDR3 DNA reads as TGTGCCAGCAAGCGGATTTCCGAGCAGTACTTC. Residues: CASKRISEQYF.

Concerning this clonotype itself: This may be a read error: a much more frequent sequence differs by one nucleotide. The chain is built from TRBV3-1 and TRBJ1-2; D is unresolved. CDR1 is LGHDT and CDR2 is YNNKEL in the germline V gene (reference sequence). The CDR3 spans 17 residues. Trimming left V 5 bases short and J 4 bases short, with 23 bases between. CDR3 sequence reads: CASSAFSTLRKIYGYTF. Written as DNA, the CDR3 is TGTGCCAGCAGCGCGTTTAGCACCCTTCGAAAGATCTATGGCTACACCTTC.

The chain combines TRBV4-2 with TRBJ1-2; weak D call: TRBD1 (6 bases). CDR1 and CDR2 (germline): LGHNA, YNFKEQ. V dropped 3 bases and J dropped 10 bases, with 27 bases sitting between them. The CDR3 contains 17 residues. The CDR3 coding sequence is TGTGCCAGCAGCCAGGATACGAATAGGTTCGGGGGCGGGGACTACACCTTC. This sequence encodes CASSQDTNRFGGGDYTF.

A single count supports this clonotype. One end of the junction fails to match germline, which may point to a read error. The gene calls are TRBV7-2 and TRBJ2-5; D ambiguous. CDR1 and CDR2 from the germline V gene are SGHTA and FQGNSA. The CDR3 consists of 14 residues. This chain's CDR3 is CASSLGRIQENQYF. DNA of the CDR3: TGTGCCAGCAGCTTAGGTAGGATCCAAGAGAACCAGTACTTC.

The J gene is TRBJ2-1, the V gene TRBV2; maybe TRBD1 (6 bases). The CDR3 has 17 amino acids. V dropped 2 bases and J dropped 8 bases, with 22 bases sitting between them. In germline, CDR1 is SNHLY, CDR2 FYNNEI. The CDR3 protein is CASSEPEGAGDDHEQFF. The CDR3 DNA is TGTGCCAGCAGTGAACCTGAAGGGGCAGGGGATGACCATGAGCAGTTCTTC.

J is TRBJ2-1 and V is TRBV11-2; the match to TRBD2 covers 9 bases. The CDR3 sequence is 19 residues long. V lost 5 bases and J lost 8; bases outside the gene matches: 22. Germline V lookup: CDR1 SGHAT, CDR2 FQNNGV. The CDR3 here is CASSVNHPILAGTGHEQFF. As DNA, the CDR3 is TGTGCCAGCAGCGTAAACCACCCCATTCTAGCGGGAACGGGGCATGAGCAGTTCTTC.

Of note for this clonotype: A much larger clone lies a single base off, so this may be a read error. The chain uses TRBV15 and TRBJ2-1; D gene unclear. CDR1 is LNHNV, CDR2 YYDKDF, per germline (reference sequence). V was clipped by 2 bases and J by 8 bases, with 22 bases between them. This CDR3 spans 17 amino acids. This CDR3 is CATSRRIGSPEEHEQFF. For the CDR3, the DNA is TGTGCCACCAGCAGACGGATAGGGTCCCCCGAAGAACATGAGCAGTTCTTC. The whole variable domain, filled in from reference TRBV15 and TRBJ2-1, reads DAMVIQNPRYQVTQFGKPVTLSCSQTLNHNVMYWYQQKSSQAPKLLFHYYDKDFNNEADTPDNFQSRRPNTSFCFLDIRSPGLGDTAMYLCATSRRIGSPEEHEQFFGPGTRLTVL.

This clonotype was counted only a few times. The chain carries TRBV5-5 and TRBJ1-2; D remains ambiguous. With 7 bases removed from V and 4 bases from J, the gap between germline ends came to 23 bases. Germline CDR1 SGHKS, CDR2 YYEKEE (reference sequence). CDR3 length: 16 amino acids. CDR3 amino acids: CASAHNVSRKTYGYTF. CDR3 in DNA: TGTGCCAGCGCGCATAATGTCTCGCGAAAGACCTATGGCTACACCTTC.

Concerning this clonotype: A far larger clone is just one base off, so this is likely a read error. V is TRBV7-9 and J is TRBJ2-7, with 10 nucleotides matching TRBD1. The CDR3 is 15 amino acids. The germline gives CDR1 SEHNR, CDR2 FQNEAQ (reference sequence). The CDR3 region is CAGSSRDRGSYEQYF. The DNA of the CDR3 is TGTGCCGGCAGCTCCCGGGACAGGGGATCCTACGAGCAGTACTTC.

Only a few counts were recorded for this clonotype. V gene TRBV20-1 combines with J gene TRBJ2-3, with TRBD2 matching over 7 bases. CDR1 DFQATT and CDR2 SNEGSKA come from the germline V gene (reference sequence). This CDR3 contains 14 residues. The J segment lost 1 base and the V segment lost 6 bases, leaving 7 bases of the junction unmatched. CDR3 nucleotide sequence: TGCAGTGCCGGGGGAAGCGGGGGCACAGATACGCAGTATTTT. Its protein is CSAGGSGGTDTQYF.

This clonotype was observed a few times. The CDR3 spells CASSLAPPGHLTYNEQFF. Here the CDR3 DNA reads TGTGCCAGCAGTTTAGCCCCACCGGGACACCTTACCTACAATGAGCAGTTCTTC. The rearrangement links TRBV12-3 or TRBV12-4 to TRBJ2-1; D might be TRBD1 (6 bases). The CDR3 totals 18 residues. V was shortened by 0 bases and J by 2 bases, with 17 bases between the two germline ends.

As to this clonotype: This may be a read error: a much more frequent sequence differs by one nucleotide. The rearrangement uses TRBV7-2 and TRBJ2-4, with 9 bases lining up with TRBD1. The CDR3 has 16 residues. Germline CDR1 and CDR2: SGHTA and FQGNSA. CDR3 amino acids: CASSRHRDRDRNIQHF. CDR3 bases: TGTGCCAGCAGCCGACATAGGGACAGGGACAGAAACATTCAGCACTTC. The whole variable domain, remainder taken from reference TRBV7-2 and TRBJ2-4, is GAGVSQSPSNKVTEKGKDVELRCDPISGHTALYWYRQSLGQGLEFLIYFQGNSAPDKSGLPSDRFSAERTGGSVSTLTIQRTQQEDSAVYLCASSRHRDRDRNIQHFGAGTRLSVL.

A remark on this clonotype: Germline is not matched at one junction end, which may reflect a read error. This sequence joins TRBV27 and TRBJ2-1; TRBD2 matches 11 bases. The length of the CDR3 is 22 residues. Germline V gene lookup returns CDR1 MNHEY and CDR2 SMNVEV (reference sequence). For the CDR3, the DNA is TGTGCCAGCAGTTTATTGGGCGGGACCGGGACTAGCGGCCCAAGCTCCTACAATGAGCTGTTCTTC. This gives the protein CASSLLGGTGTSGPSSYNELFF.